This is a list of T cell receptor beta chains from one sample in a study of blood T cell repertoires in COVID-19. Libraries were prepared by immunoSEQ multiplex PCR; TCRdb keeps only in-frame clonotypes and omits some of them. The sample holds roughly 500,000 clones, 75% to 90% seen once. The sample was PBMCs or T cells enriched from blood (not recorded which). The receptors shown here come from a woman aged 60-75 years who had recovered from COVID-19. CDR3s include the opening cysteine and the closing phenylalanine or tryptophan. A D gene is named only where the DNA matches it firmly. Rows give clone size only sometimes, using once, few, many, or a class for an expanded clone.

J	D	size	V	CDR3	DNA
TRBJ2-6	-	-	TRBV30	CAWSRVKGSGANVLTF	TGTGCCTGGAGCAGGGTGAAGGGCTCTGGGGCCAACGTCCTGACTTTC
TRBJ1-2	-	-	TRBV28	CASSSPGGYTF	TGTGCCAGCAGTTCCCCGGGGGGCTACACCTTC
TRBJ1-3	-	-	TRBV7-9	CASSLLGEGYSGNTIYF	TGTGCCAGCAGCCTACTGGGGGAGGGCTACTCTGGAAACACCATATATTTT
TRBJ2-7	-	-	TRBV18	CASSPDRTSYEQYF	TGTGCCAGCTCCCCTGACAGGACGTCCTACGAGCAGTACTTC
TRBJ1-5	-	-	TRBV7-2	CASSLSSGPNQPQHF	TGTGCCAGCAGCTTAAGTTCAGGGCCTAATCAGCCCCAGCATTTT
TRBJ1-5	-	-	TRBV19	CASGGLTQPQHF	TGTGCCAGCGGAGGGTTGACTCAGCCCCAGCATTTT
TRBJ2-2	TRBD2	-	TRBV9	CASNGLAGNTGELFF	TGTGCCAGCAACGGACTAGCGGGAAACACCGGGGAGCTGTTTTTT
TRBJ2-1	-	-	TRBV5-6	CASSPRRGSGWEQFF	TGTGCCAGCAGCCCGAGGAGGGGAAGTGGCTGGGAGCAGTTCTTC
TRBJ2-3	-	-	TRBV7-7	CASSLGLANTDTQYF	TGTGCCAGCAGCTTAGGTCTAGCGAACACAGATACGCAGTATTTT
TRBJ1-5	TRBD1	-	TRBV19	CASTIKGDRAFNQPQHF	TGTGCCAGTACCATAAAGGGGGACAGGGCGTTCAATCAGCCCCAGCATTTT
TRBJ2-6	TRBD1	-	TRBV14	CASSQNRGPFSGANVLTF	TGTGCCAGCAGCCAAAACAGGGGGCCATTCTCTGGGGCCAACGTCCTGACTTTC
TRBJ2-2	TRBD2	-	TRBV28	CASSFRVAGGTGELFF	TGTGCCAGCAGTTTCAGGGTAGCGGGGGGAACCGGGGAGCTGTTTTTT
TRBJ1-2	TRBD1	-	TRBV18	CASSPKDRVGRYTF	TGTGCCAGCTCACCGAAGGACAGGGTGGGCCGCTACACCTTC
TRBJ1-1	TRBD1	few	TRBV18	CASSPEGQINTEAFF	TGTGCCAGCTCACCAGAGGGACAGATCAACACTGAAGCTTTCTTT
TRBJ1-2	TRBD1	-	TRBV10-3	CAISESVGGSNYGYTF	TGTGCCATCAGTGAGTCGGTAGGGGGCTCTAACTATGGCTACACCTTC
TRBJ1-1	-	-	TRBV11-2	CASSLGQSNTEAFF	TGTGCCAGCAGCTTAGGACAAAGTAACACTGAAGCTTTCTTT
TRBJ2-1	-	-	TRBV20-1	CSAPRGNEQFF	TGCAGTGCTCCCAGGGGAAATGAGCAGTTCTTC
TRBJ1-5	-	-	TRBV19	CASSNYNQPQHF	TGTGCCAGTAGCAACTACAATCAGCCCCAGCATTTT
TRBJ1-4	-	-	TRBV2	CASRPGPNEKLFF	TGTGCCAGCAGGCCAGGGCCAAATGAAAAACTGTTTTTT
TRBJ1-5	-	-	TRBV5-1	CASSLGPETNQPQHF	TGCGCCAGCAGCTTAGGCCCTGAGACAAATCAGCCCCAGCATTTT
TRBJ1-3	-	-	TRBV7-8	CATQVGSGNTIYF	TGTGCAACGCAGGTTGGATCTGGAAACACCATATATTTT
TRBJ1-5	-	-	TRBV18	CASSPPLGEYSNQPQHF	TGTGCCAGCTCACCACCCCTCGGGGAATATAGCAATCAGCCCCAGCATTTT
TRBJ2-7	TRBD1	-	TRBV7-8	CASSSGGKSSYEQYF	TGTGCCAGCAGCTCAGGGGGCAAGAGCTCCTACGAGCAGTACTTC
TRBJ2-3	TRBD2	-	TRBV2	CASSGGLALDTQYF	TGTGCCAGCAGCGGTGGACTAGCTCTAGATACGCAGTATTTT
TRBJ1-5	-	-	TRBV19	CASSIYGSTGNQPQHF	TGTGCCAGTAGTATATATGGGAGTACGGGCAATCAGCCCCAGCATTTT
TRBJ2-7	TRBD2	once	TRBV3-1/TRBV3-2	CASRPSGGNYEQYF	TGTGCCAGCAGACCTAGCGGGGGGAACTACGAGCAGTACTTC
TRBJ1-5	-	-	TRBV2	CASSDSGVLNQPQHF	TGTGCCAGCAGTGATTCAGGGGTCCTCAATCAGCCCCAGCATTTT
TRBJ2-3	TRBD2	-	TRBV6-1	CASSDGGGTDTQYF	TGTGCCAGCAGTGACGGGGGGGGCACAGATACGCAGTATTTT
TRBJ1-4	-	-	TRBV4-1	CASSQESGVGEKLFF	TGCGCCAGCAGCCAAGAGTCCGGGGTTGGTGAAAAACTGTTTTTT
TRBJ2-7	TRBD1	-	TRBV5-1	CASSGGQGTYEQYF	TGCGCCAGCAGCGGTGGACAGGGGACCTACGAGCAGTACTTC
TRBJ1-6	-	-	TRBV2	CASSDTGPNSPLHF	TGTGCCAGCAGTGATACAGGGCCTAATTCACCCCTCCACTTT